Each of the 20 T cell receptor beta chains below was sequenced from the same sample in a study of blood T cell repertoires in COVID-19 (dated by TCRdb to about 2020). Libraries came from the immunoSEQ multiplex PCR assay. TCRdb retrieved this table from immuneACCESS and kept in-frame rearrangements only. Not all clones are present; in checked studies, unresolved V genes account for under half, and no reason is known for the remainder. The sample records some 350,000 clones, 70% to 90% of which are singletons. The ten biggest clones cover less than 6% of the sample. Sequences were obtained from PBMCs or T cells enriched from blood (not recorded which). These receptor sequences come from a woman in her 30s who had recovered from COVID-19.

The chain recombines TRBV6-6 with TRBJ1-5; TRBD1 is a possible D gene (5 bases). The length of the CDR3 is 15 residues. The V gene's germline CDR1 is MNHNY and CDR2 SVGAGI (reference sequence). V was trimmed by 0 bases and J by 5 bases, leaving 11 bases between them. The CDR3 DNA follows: TGTGCCAGCAGTTACTCCCTTTCGGGGGATCAGCCCCAGCATTTT. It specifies CASSYSLSGDQPQHF.

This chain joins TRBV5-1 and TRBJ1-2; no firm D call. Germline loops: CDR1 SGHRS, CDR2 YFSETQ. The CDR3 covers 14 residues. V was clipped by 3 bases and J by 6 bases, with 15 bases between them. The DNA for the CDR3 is TGCGCCAGCAGCTCCCGGTGGACGGGAGATGGCTACACCTTC. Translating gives CASSSRWTGDGYTF.

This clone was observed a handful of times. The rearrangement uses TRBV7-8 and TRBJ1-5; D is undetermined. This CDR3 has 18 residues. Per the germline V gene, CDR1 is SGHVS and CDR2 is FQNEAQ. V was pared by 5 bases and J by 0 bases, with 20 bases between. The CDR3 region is CASSPNREVLYSNQPQHF. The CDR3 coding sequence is TGTGCCAGCAGCCCTAACCGGGAAGTATTGTATAGCAATCAGCCCCAGCATTTT.

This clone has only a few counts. In DNA, the CDR3 is TGCGCCAGCAGCCAAGATACCCAGGGGTTAGTTGCAACTAATGAAAAACTGTTTTTT. It is translated as CASSQDTQGLVATNEKLFF. The J gene is TRBJ1-4, the V gene TRBV4-3; D may be TRBD1 (6 bases). Trimming pared 0 bases from V and 0 bases from J, leaving 17 bases between. The CDR3 consists of 19 residues. The germline V gene has CDR1 LGHNA and CDR2 YSLEER.

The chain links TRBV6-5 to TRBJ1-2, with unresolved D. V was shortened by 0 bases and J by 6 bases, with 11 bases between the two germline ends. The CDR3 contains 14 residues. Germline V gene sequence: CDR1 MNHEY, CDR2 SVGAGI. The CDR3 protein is CASSYSYLADGYTF. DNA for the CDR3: TGTGCCAGCAGTTACTCGTATTTGGCCGATGGCTACACCTTC.

CDR3 in amino acids: CASSQMILATDTQYF. CDR3 nucleotides: TGTGCCAGCAGCCAAATGATCCTAGCCACAGATACGCAGTATTTT. This chain joins TRBV14 and TRBJ2-3; a possible D gene is TRBD2 (5 bases). Germline lookup yields CDR1 SGHDN and CDR2 FVKESK. The V end lost 2 bases, the J end lost 2 bases, and 11 bases lay between the germline ends. This CDR3 contains 15 residues.

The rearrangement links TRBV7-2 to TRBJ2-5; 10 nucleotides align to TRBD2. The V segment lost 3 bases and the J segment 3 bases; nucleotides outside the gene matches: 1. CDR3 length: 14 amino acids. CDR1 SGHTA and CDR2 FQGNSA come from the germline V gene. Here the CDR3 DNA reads TGTGCCAGCAGCTTCGGACTAGCGGAAGAGACCCAGTACTTC. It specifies CASSFGLAEETQYF.

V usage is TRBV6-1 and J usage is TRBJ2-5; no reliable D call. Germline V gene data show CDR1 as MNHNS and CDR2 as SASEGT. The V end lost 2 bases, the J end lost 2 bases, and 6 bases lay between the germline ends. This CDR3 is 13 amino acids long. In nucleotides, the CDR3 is TGTGCCAGCAGTGAATCTAGGCAAGAGACCCAGTACTTC. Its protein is CASSESRQETQYF.

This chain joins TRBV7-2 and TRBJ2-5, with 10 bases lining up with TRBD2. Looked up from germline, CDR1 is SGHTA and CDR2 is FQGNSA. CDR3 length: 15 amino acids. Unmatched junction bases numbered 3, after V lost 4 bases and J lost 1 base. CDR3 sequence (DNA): TGTGCCAGCAGCTCTAGGACTAGCGGCCAAGAGACCCAGTACTTC. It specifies CASSSRTSGQETQYF.

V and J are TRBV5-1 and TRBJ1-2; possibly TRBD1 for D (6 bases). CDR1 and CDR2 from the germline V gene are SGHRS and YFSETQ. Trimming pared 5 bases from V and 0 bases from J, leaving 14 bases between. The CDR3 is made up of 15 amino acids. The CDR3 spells CASSSGGSANYGYTF. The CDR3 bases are TGCGCCAGCAGTAGTGGGGGCTCAGCTAACTATGGCTACACCTTC.

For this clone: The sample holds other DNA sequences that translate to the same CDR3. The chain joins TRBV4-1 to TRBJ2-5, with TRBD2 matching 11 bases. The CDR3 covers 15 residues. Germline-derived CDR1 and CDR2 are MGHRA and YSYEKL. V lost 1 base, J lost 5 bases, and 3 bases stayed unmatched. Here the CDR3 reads CASSQVAGGLETQYF. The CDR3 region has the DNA TGCGCCAGCAGCCAAGTAGCGGGGGGGCTCGAGACCCAGTACTTC.

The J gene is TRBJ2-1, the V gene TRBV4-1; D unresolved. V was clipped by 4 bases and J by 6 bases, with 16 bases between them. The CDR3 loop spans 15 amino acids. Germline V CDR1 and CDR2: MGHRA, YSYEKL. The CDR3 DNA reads TGCGCCAGCAGCCTCAGGCAGGTCTCTGGCAATGAGCAGTTCTTC. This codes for CASSLRQVSGNEQFF.

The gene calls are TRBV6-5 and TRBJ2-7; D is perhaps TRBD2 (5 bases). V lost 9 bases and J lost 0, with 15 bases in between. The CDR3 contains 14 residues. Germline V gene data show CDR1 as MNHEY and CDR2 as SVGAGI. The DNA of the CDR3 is TGTGCCAGTTTTGTTCGGGATAGCTCCTACGAGCAGTACTTC. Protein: CASFVRDSSYEQYF.

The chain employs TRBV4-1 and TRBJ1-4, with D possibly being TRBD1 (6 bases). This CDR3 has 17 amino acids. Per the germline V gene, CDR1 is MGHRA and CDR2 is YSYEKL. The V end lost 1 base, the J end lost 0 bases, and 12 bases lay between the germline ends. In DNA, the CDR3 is TGCGCCAGCAGCCAAGTGGGGGCGCTTGCAACTAATGAAAAACTGTTTTTT. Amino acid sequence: CASSQVGALATNEKLFF.

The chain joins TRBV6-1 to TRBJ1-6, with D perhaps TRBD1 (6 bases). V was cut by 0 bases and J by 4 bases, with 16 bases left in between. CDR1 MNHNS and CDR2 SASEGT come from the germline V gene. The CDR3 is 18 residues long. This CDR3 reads CASSEAVPLGHYNSPLHF. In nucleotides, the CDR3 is TGTGCCAGCAGTGAAGCTGTCCCCTTGGGACATTATAATTCACCCCTCCACTTT.

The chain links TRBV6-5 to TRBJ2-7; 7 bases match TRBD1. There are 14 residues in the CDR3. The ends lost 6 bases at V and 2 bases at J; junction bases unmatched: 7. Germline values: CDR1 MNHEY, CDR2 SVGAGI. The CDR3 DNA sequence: TGTGCCAGCAGCTCCGGGACAGCCACCTACGAGCAGTACTTC. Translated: CASSSGTATYEQYF.

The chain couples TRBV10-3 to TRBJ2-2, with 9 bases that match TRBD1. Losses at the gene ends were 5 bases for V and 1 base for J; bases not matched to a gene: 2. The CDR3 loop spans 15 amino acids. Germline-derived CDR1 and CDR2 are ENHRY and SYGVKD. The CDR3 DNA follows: TGTGCCATCAGTCGGACAGGGGTGAACACCGGGGAGCTGTTTTTT. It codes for CAISRTGVNTGELFF.

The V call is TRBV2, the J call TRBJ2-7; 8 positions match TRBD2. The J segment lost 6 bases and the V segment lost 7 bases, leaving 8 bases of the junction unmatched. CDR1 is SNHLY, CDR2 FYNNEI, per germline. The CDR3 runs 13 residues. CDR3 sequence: CASTNRREAEQYF. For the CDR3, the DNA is TGTGCCAGCACCAACCGGCGGGAGGCCGAGCAGTACTTC.

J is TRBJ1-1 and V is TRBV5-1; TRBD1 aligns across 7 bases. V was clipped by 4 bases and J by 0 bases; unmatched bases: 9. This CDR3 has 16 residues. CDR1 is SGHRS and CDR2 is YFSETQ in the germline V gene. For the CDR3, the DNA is TGCGCCAGCAGCACGCCGGGACAGAGAATGAACACTGAAGCTTTCTTT. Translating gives CASSTPGQRMNTEAFF.

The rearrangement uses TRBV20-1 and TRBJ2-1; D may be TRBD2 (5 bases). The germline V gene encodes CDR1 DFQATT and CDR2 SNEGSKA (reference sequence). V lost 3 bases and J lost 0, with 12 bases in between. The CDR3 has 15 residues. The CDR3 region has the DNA TGCAGTGCTAGTTCAGCGGAAAGCTCCTACAATGAGCAGTTCTTC. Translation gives CSASSAESSYNEQFF.